A selection of T cell receptor beta chains follows, all from one sample in a study of T cell responses to AZD1222 COVID-19 vaccine. TCRdb keeps only in-frame clones here, not all; method: immunoSEQ multiplex PCR. The sample consists of tens of thousands of clones, roughly nine tenths of them appearing once. Sequenced here: peripheral blood, sampled on day 0 of AZD1222 vaccination. The source of these receptors is an adult in good health. The CDR3 runs from the conserved cysteine through the conserved F or W. A D gene is named only where the DNA matches it firmly. Clone size is given for some rows only: seen once, a few or many times, or a class if the clone is expanded.

>NA|11|TRBV12-5|NA|TRBJ2-1
CASGLVREQFF
TGTGCTAGTGGTTTGGTACGGGAGCAGTTCTTC
>NA|14|TRBV5-3|few|TRBJ2-1
CARSPLAPNNEQFF
TGTGCCAGAAGCCCGTTAGCGCCAAACAATGAGCAGTTCTTC
>NA|14|TRBV30|NA|TRBJ1-1
CAWREGPGMTEAFF
TGTGCCTGGAGGGAGGGCCCAGGGATGACTGAAGCTTTCTTT
>TRBD2|16|TRBV7-2|NA|TRBJ2-1
CASRATSGGYYNEQFF
TGTGCCAGCAGAGCGACTAGCGGGGGGTACTACAATGAGCAGTTCTTC
>TRBD1|14|TRBV3-1/TRBV3-2|NA|TRBJ1-2
CASGRQGLNYGYTF
TGTGCCAGCGGACGACAGGGTCTGAACTATGGCTACACCTTC
>TRBD1|11|TRBV20-1|NA|TRBJ2-7
CSAGTGIEQYF
TGCAGTGCTGGGACAGGGATCGAGCAGTACTTC
>NA|14|TRBV4-3|NA|TRBJ1-1
CASSQGSSNTEAFF
TGCGCCAGCAGCCAAGGCTCGTCGAACACTGAAGCTTTCTTT
>NA|13|TRBV6-5|NA|TRBJ2-7
CASRLGGGEEQYF
TGTGCCAGCAGACTCGGCGGGGGCGAAGAGCAGTACTTC
>NA|14|TRBV13|NA|TRBJ1-1
CASSHGRGDTEAFF
TGTGCCAGCAGCCACGGCAGGGGAGACACTGAAGCTTTCTTT
>TRBD2|17|TRBV7-2|NA|TRBJ2-2
CASRPSLAGGRTGELFF
TGTGCCAGCAGGCCAAGCCTAGCGGGAGGTCGGACCGGGGAGCTGTTTTTT
>NA|14|TRBV4-3|once|TRBJ1-1
CASSQAEGNTEAFF
TGCGCCAGCAGCCAAGCGGAAGGGAACACTGAAGCTTTCTTT
>NA|14|TRBV5-6|once|TRBJ1-2
CASSTPGFSYGYTF
TGTGCCAGCAGTACTCCGGGATTTAGCTATGGCTACACCTTC
>TRBD1|15|TRBV7-2|NA|TRBJ1-2
CASIIDRDANYGYTF
TGTGCCAGCATAATCGACAGGGATGCTAACTATGGCTACACCTTC
>NA|11|TRBV6-2/TRBV6-3|NA|TRBJ2-7
CASSTIYEQYF
TGTGCCAGCAGTACTATATACGAGCAGTACTTC
>NA|18|TRBV4-2|once|TRBJ2-3
CASSQDQATAGPSDTQYF
TGTGCCAGCAGCCAAGATCAGGCCACCGCGGGGCCATCAGATACGCAGTATTTT
>NA|16|TRBV5-6|NA|TRBJ1-3
CASSLEILSSGNTIYF
TGTGCCAGCAGCTTGGAAATCCTAAGCTCTGGAAACACCATATATTTT
>NA|14|TRBV14|NA|TRBJ2-3
CASSQDQSTDTQYF
TGTGCCAGCAGCCAAGACCAGAGCACAGATACGCAGTATTTT
>TRBD2|18|TRBV11-2|NA|TRBJ2-1
CASSLDTVAGGPGNEQFF
TGTGCCAGCAGCTTAGATACGGTAGCGGGAGGGCCAGGGAATGAGCAGTTCTTC
>TRBD1|17|TRBV7-3|NA|TRBJ2-2
CASSIAGTGVPGGELFF
TGTGCCAGCAGCATCGCCGGGACAGGGGTCCCCGGCGGGGAGCTGTTTTTT
>NA|15|TRBV2|NA|TRBJ1-6
CASSEYQGNNSPLHF
TGTGCCAGCAGTGAATATCAAGGGAATAATTCACCCCTCCACTTT
>NA|12|TRBV7-9|NA|TRBJ2-1
CASSAPKNEQFF
TGTGCCAGCAGTGCCCCTAAAAATGAGCAGTTCTTC
>TRBD1|15|TRBV5-1|NA|TRBJ1-5
CASSLDRGSNQPQHF
TGCGCCAGCAGCTTGGACAGGGGAAGCAATCAGCCCCAGCATTTT
>NA|17|TRBV9|NA|TRBJ2-7
CASSVGSLSYPTYEQYF
TGTGCCAGCAGCGTAGGCTCCCTTTCGTACCCTACCTACGAGCAGTACTTC